The sequence of this T cell receptor (beta chain) was determined in a study of tumor-infiltrating lymphocytes in glioblastoma multiforme. General study findings and limits: T cells were not sorted into functional subsets.

TCRB libraries came from RNA via three nested multiplex PCR rounds. Using its own MiXCR run on the multiplex PCR reads, TCRdb lists one record per CDR3 protein. The sample yields some 9,300 distinct CDR3 sequences, about 79% seen once. Comments on this clonotype: What it recognizes is unknown. A read error may produce the germline difference seen at one junction end.

CDR3 length: 15 amino acids. The germline V gene encodes CDR1 DFQATT and CDR2 SNEGSKA (reference sequence). This clonotype was obtained from a male donor with glioblastoma. The chain has TRBV20-1 and TRBJ2-1, with TRBD2 as a possible D gene (5 bases). The sequencing sample was made of brain tumor tissue. This chain's CDR3 is CSARESTGIYNEQFF. The CDR3 DNA sequence: TGCAGTGCGAGAGAAAGTACCGGGATTTACAATGAGCAGTTCTTC.